A single sample is the source of the 15 T cell receptor beta chains below, sequenced in a study of beta chain features in type 1 diabetes. The sequenced template was cDNA made from the entire isolated RNA. Assay used: immunoSEQ multiplex PCR; TCRdb lists only in-frame clones, some missing. The sample comprises a few hundred thousand clones, about 15% of which are singletons, and under 0.02% rests with the top ten. Sequenced: naive CD4+ T cells from blood. These receptors came from a woman under 30 in good health.

V usage is TRBV19 and J usage is TRBJ2-2, with D possibly being TRBD1 (6 bases). The CDR3 has 14 amino acids. The V end lost 5 bases, the J end lost 7 bases, and 14 bases lay between the germline ends. Germline V gene lookup returns CDR1 LNHDA and CDR2 SQIVND (reference sequence). Here the CDR3 DNA reads TGTGCCAGTAGTGTAAACAGGGCAAACGGGGAGCTGTTTTTT. Protein product: CASSVNRANGELFF.

This clone was seen more than once but under ten times. The V call is TRBV28, the J call TRBJ2-1, with D possibly being TRBD1 (5 bases). The CDR3 contains 16 residues. The ends were cut back, 5 bases at V and 0 bases at J, with 14 bases in the middle. In germline, CDR1 is MDHEN, CDR2 SYDVKM. The CDR3 DNA reads as TGTGCCAGCAGTCCCCTCGGGCAGGGCTCCTACAATGAGCAGTTCTTC. It encodes CASSPLGQGSYNEQFF.

In its sample, this clone was seen a few times. The V call is TRBV4-1, the J call TRBJ1-2; 7 bases line up with TRBD1. The CDR3 has 17 amino acids. Trimming removed 2 bases from V and 2 bases from J; junction bases left unmatched: 11. Germline V CDR1 and CDR2: MGHRA, YSYEKL. The CDR3 DNA is TGCGCCAGCAGCCAATCAACCACCTGGGACAGCAACTATGGCTACACCTTC. This sequence encodes CASSQSTTWDSNYGYTF.

V is TRBV7-2 and J is TRBJ2-7; TRBD2 matches at 10 bases. Germline lookup yields CDR1 SGHTA and CDR2 FQGNSA. The CDR3 sequence is 15 residues long. J lost 6 bases, V lost 1 base, and 6 bases had no gene match. In nucleotides, the CDR3 is TGTGCCAGCAGCTTAGTTAGCGGGGGGAGGGGCGAGCAGTACTTC. This encodes CASSLVSGGRGEQYF.

The rearrangement uses TRBV6-5 and TRBJ2-3; a possible D gene is TRBD1 (6 bases). The CDR3 extends over 15 amino acids. Trimming shortened V by 0 bases and J by 0 bases, and 7 bases separated the two germline ends. In germline, CDR1 is MNHEY, CDR2 SVGAGI. CDR3 DNA sequence: TGTGCCAGCAGTTACTCGGGACATAGCACAGATACGCAGTATTTT. Encoded protein: CASSYSGHSTDTQYF.

This chain links TRBV18 with TRBJ2-5, with a weak D call TRBD1 (6 bases). Trimming stripped 3 bases from V and 1 base from J, with 9 bases between. The CDR3 totals 14 residues. The germline V gene has CDR1 KGHSH and CDR2 LQKENI. The CDR3 DNA follows: TGTGCCAGCTCACCGGACAGCACCCAAGAGACCCAGTACTTC. It specifies CASSPDSTQETQYF.

V and J are TRBV29-1 and TRBJ2-4; tentatively, D is TRBD2 (5 bases). Germline CDR1 reads SQVTM; CDR2 reads ANQGSEA. The V end was cut by 4 bases, the J end by 2 bases, with 15 bases between. The CDR3 has 15 amino acids. The CDR3 nucleotides read TGCAGCGTTGCTTCGGGATACGGGACCAAAAACATTCAGTACTTC. Its translation is CSVASGYGTKNIQYF.

This chain uses TRBV29-1 with TRBJ2-1, with 8 bases lining up with TRBD1. V lost 3 bases, J lost 8 bases, and 6 bases stayed unmatched. Germline CDR1 reads SQVTM; CDR2 reads ANQGSEA. This CDR3 is 13 amino acids long. In DNA, the CDR3 is TGCAGCGTTGATTCCGGACAGGGCTATGAGCAGTTCTTC. This translates into CSVDSGQGYEQFF.

The chain employs TRBV7-9 and TRBJ2-3, with TRBD1 matching over 10 bases. J was trimmed by 3 bases and V by 5 bases; bases with no gene match: 5. The CDR3 is 15 amino acids. Germline CDR1 is SEHNR and CDR2 is FQNEAQ (reference sequence). The CDR3 sequence: CASSQRTGGTDTQYF. CDR3 nucleotides: TGTGCCAGCAGCCAAAGGACAGGGGGGACAGATACGCAGTATTTT.

V gene TRBV30 combines with J gene TRBJ2-7, with D perhaps matching TRBD1 (5 bases). Trimming removed 1 base from V and 1 base from J, with 5 bases in between. The germline V gene encodes CDR1 GTSNPN and CDR2 SVGIG (reference sequence). The CDR3 sequence is 12 residues long. The DNA of the CDR3 is TGTGCCTGGAGTGGGACATCCTACGAGCAGTACTTC. Its translation: CAWSGTSYEQYF.

The chain joins TRBV5-4 to TRBJ2-1; D is possibly TRBD2 (5 bases). The CDR3 runs 17 residues. In germline, CDR1 is SGHNT, CDR2 YYREEE (reference sequence). V was pared by 0 bases and J by 4 bases, with 17 bases between. CDR3 protein: CASSLALSRVRYNEQFF. The CDR3 bases are TGTGCCAGCAGCTTGGCCCTGTCGCGGGTAAGATACAATGAGCAGTTCTTC.

This sequence joins TRBV5-1 and TRBJ2-5; 7 bases match TRBD1. The germline V gene has CDR1 SGHRS and CDR2 YFSETQ. The J segment lost 7 bases and the V segment lost 3 bases, leaving 18 bases of the junction unmatched. The CDR3 has 17 residues. CDR3: CASSSILHRQGPGTQYF. In DNA, the CDR3 is TGCGCCAGCAGCTCGATACTCCACCGACAGGGACCCGGGACCCAGTACTTC.

The gene calls are TRBV9 and TRBJ2-1, with 11 bases lining up with TRBD2. The CDR3 contains 16 residues. The V and J ends lost 4 bases and 3 bases, in that order; junction bases with no gene match: 6. CDR1 is SGDLS, CDR2 YYNGEE, per germline. The CDR3 DNA sequence: TGTGCCAGCAGCCCCGGTACTAGCGGGGGCTACAATGAGCAGTTCTTC. Its protein is CASSPGTSGGYNEQFF.

This clone was counted a few times. The chain is built from TRBV4-2 and TRBJ2-5; TRBD2 matches at 10 bases. Germline trimming cut 0 bases from V and 4 bases from J; bases unmatched to any gene: 2. The CDR3 contains 15 residues. CDR1 and CDR2 from the germline V gene are LGHNA and YNFKEQ. This CDR3 reads CASSQDWTSGETQYF. The DNA of the CDR3 is TGTGCCAGCAGCCAAGACTGGACTAGCGGAGAGACCCAGTACTTC.

This clone has only a few counts. The CDR3 DNA follows: TGCGCCAGCAGCGACAGCGGACAGAAGGTCCCTGGGGCCAACGTCCTGACTTTC. Translating gives CASSDSGQKVPGANVLTF. The rearrangement joins TRBV5-1 to TRBJ2-6; D may be TRBD1 (6 bases). Deletions cut 4 bases from V and 2 bases from J, with 19 bases between. CDR1 is SGHRS, CDR2 YFSETQ, per germline. CDR3 length: 18 residues.